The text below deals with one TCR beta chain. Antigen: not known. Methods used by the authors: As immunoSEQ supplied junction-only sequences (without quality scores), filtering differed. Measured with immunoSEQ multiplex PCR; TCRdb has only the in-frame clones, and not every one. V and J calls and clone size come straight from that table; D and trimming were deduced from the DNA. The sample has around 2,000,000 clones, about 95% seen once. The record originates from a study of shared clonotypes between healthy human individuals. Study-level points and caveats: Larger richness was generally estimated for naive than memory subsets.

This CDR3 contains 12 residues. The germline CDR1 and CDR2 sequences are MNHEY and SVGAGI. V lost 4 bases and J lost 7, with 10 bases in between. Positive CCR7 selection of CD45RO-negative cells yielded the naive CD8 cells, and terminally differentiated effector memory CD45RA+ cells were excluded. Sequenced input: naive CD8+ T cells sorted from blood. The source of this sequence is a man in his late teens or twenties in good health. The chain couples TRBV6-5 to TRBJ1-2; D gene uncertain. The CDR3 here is CASSSGGGGYTF. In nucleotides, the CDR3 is TGTGCCAGCAGTTCGGGAGGTGGTGGCTACACCTTC.